Sequencing of this TCR beta chain was carried out in a study of CD8 T cells in ankylosing spondylitis. This clonotype was found many times. Its specificity is unknown. TCRdb re-called the 5' RACE reads through MiXCR, storing one row per CDR3 protein. The repertoire holds around 490,000 distinct CDR3 sequences, with about 5.2% as singletons. The V end was cut by 4 bases, the J end by 1 base, with 9 bases between. This CDR3 is built from 14 residues. CDR1 SGHTA and CDR2 FQGNSA come from the germline V gene. Regarding the study as a whole: Characteristic of ankylosing spondylitis blood, it appeared, was a TCR beta motif comprising 7 to 9 highly homologous variants.

The chain is built from TRBV7-2 and TRBJ2-3; D is unresolved. Source material: blood, either unsorted or a sorted T cell fraction (not recorded which). The receptor was derived from a male donor with ankylosing spondylitis. The CDR3 bases are TGTGCCAGCAGCTCCCAGTCAGGCACAGATACGCAGTATTTT. As protein: CASSSQSGTDTQYF.